What follows is one T cell receptor (beta chain) and its context. Method: immunoSEQ multiplex PCR; TCRdb's copy keeps in-frame clones and lacks some. The data show some 50,000 clones, and the top ten clones hold approximately 0.9%. This sample is drawn from a study of T cells in women clearing cervical HPV infection. Study-level information: Donors had HPV16-related CIN3 or worse; 2 had invasive cancer. Cases' blood sampling followed lesion detection by median around 23 weeks (90 to 200).

Sequenced material: blood buffy coat. This TCR derives from a woman aged 18 to 75 with a cervical HPV16 infection that either progressed to CIN3+ or cleared (not recorded which).

The chain's CDR3 is CASSDPGGDSPLFF. CDR3 DNA, as far as it was read: TGCGCCAGCAGTGATCCGGGGGGGGATTCACCG. The V and J genes are TRBV10-1 and TRBJ2-2, with TRBD2 matching 8 bases. The CDR3 end falls 3 residues outside the read, so it is completed with the germline J gene. Germline assignment: CDR1 WNHNN and CDR2 SYGVQD (reference sequence). The CDR3 consists of 14 residues.